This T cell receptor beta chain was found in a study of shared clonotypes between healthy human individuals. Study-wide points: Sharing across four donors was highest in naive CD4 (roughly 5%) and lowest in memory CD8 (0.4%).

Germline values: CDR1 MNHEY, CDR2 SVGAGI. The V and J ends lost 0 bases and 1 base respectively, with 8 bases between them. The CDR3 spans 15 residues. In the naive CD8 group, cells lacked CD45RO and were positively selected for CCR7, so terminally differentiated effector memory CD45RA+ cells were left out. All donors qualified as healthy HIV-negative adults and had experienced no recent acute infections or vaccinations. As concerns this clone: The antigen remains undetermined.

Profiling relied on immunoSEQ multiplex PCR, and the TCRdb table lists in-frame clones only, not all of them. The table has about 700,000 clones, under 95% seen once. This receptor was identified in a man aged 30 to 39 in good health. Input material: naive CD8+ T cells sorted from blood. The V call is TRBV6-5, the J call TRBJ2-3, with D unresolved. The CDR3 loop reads CASSYSPVGTDTQYF. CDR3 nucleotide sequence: TGTGCCAGCAGTTACTCACCGGTGGGCACAGATACGCAGTATTTT.